The present T cell receptor beta chain was sequenced within a study of blood T cell repertoires in COVID-19. Study at large: Sample material is recorded as cDNA or gDNA derived from T cells, B-cell-depleted T cells, or PBMCs.

Source study methods: Amplifying reference gene primers gave estimates of nucleated cell counts. Method: immunoSEQ multiplex PCR; TCRdb's copy keeps in-frame clones and lacks some. That table supplies the V and J calls and clone size; D and trimming were determined from the DNA. The table lists about 210,000 clones, roughly 80% of them singletons. The CDR3 runs to 15 residues. Trimming pared 4 bases from V and 0 bases from J, leaving 12 bases between. Germline values: CDR1 SGHVS, CDR2 FQNEAQ. This TCR was sampled from a woman in her thirties or forties with active or convalescent COVID-19. The chain combines TRBV7-8 with TRBJ1-1; no clear D gene. Sequences were obtained from peripheral blood. The CDR3 nucleotides read TGTGCCAGCAGCTCCGGGGTTGGACTGAACACTGAAGCTTTCTTT. Translation: CASSSGVGLNTEAFF. Looking up the rest from reference TRBV7-8 and TRBJ1-1 gives the full variable domain: GAGVSQSPRYKVAKRGQDVALRCDPISGHVSLFWYQQALGQGPEFLTYFQNEAQLDKSGLPSDRFFAERPEGSVSTLKIQRTQQEDSAVYLCASSSGVGLNTEAFFGQGTRLTVV.